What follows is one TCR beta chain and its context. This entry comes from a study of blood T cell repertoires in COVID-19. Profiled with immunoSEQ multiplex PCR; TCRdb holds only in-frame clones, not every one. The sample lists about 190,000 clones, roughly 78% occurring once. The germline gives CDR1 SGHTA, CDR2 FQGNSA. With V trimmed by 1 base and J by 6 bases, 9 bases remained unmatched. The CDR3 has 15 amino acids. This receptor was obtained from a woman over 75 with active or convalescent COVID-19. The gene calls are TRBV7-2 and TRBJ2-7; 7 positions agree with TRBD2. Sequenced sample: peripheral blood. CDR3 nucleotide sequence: TGTGCCAGCAGCTTAGGGTCTAGCGGTACCAGCGAGCAGTACTTC. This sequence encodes CASSLGSSGTSEQYF.